This TCR beta chain was retrieved from a study of tumor-infiltrating lymphocytes in primary liver carcinoma. Study information: Each of the growths was stage T1-T3 N0M0, extending about 4 to 10 cm across.

The CDR3 is 13 amino acids. The germline CDR1 and CDR2 sequences are SGHAT and FQDESV (reference sequence). As concerns this clonotype: What it binds is unknown. A read error may account for a junction end that differs from germline.

Making TCR beta cDNA involved approximately 530 ng total RNA and a constant-region primer. Each TCR beta library was derived from three nested multiplex PCR rounds that employed slightly modified ARM-PCR. Investigators reported that the first two PCR rounds, at roughly 11 cycles each, used TRBV1-TRBV30 forward primers with a C-beta reverse primer. From the multiplex PCR reads, TCRdb called clonotypes with MiXCR, one entry per CDR3 protein. The sample carries over 40,000 distinct CDR3 sequences, over 75% recorded once. Study conclusions and caveats: Reduced overlap was seen in tumor-adjacent and tumor-blood pairs versus tumor region pairs.

Co-extraction of RNA and DNA was performed on about 20-32 mg of unsorted bulk tissue. Patients showed chronic HBV infection and an absence of prior treatment. Each tumor had five separate regions sampled. This rearrangement joins TRBV11-1 to TRBJ2-7, with 7 bases fitting TRBD1. The receptor was derived from a man in his forties or fifties with primary liver carcinoma and hepatitis B virus infection. Sequencing was carried out using liver tumor tissue from sampling region 5. Noted subset: tumor region T5, tumor centre. CDR3 DNA: TGCGCCAGCAGGGGGAAGCGATCCTACAAGCAGAACTTC. Protein: CASRGKRSYKQNF.